Presented here are 19 T cell receptor beta chains from one specimen sequenced in a study of blood T cell repertoires in COVID-19. Measured with immunoSEQ multiplex PCR; TCRdb has only the in-frame clones, and not every one. The table includes about 63,000 clones, 75% to 80% detected once. Material: peripheral blood. The receptor set was obtained from a woman older than 75 with acute or convalescent COVID-19.

The V and J genes are TRBV7-8 and TRBJ1-5; TRBD1 is a possible D gene (5 bases). V was trimmed by 5 bases and J by 6 bases, leaving 20 bases between them. The length of the CDR3 is 16 residues. CDR1 is SGHVS and CDR2 is FQNEAQ in the germline V gene. Here the CDR3 reads CASSPKEEGLGQPQHF. The DNA for the CDR3 is TGTGCCAGCAGCCCGAAGGAGGAGGGGCTCGGTCAGCCCCAGCATTTT.

This clone came up a few times. The chain combines TRBV4-3 with TRBJ2-1; possibly TRBD1 for D (6 bases). V lost 0 bases to trimming and J lost 9 bases, with 18 bases between them. Germline V gives CDR1 LGHNA, CDR2 YSLEER. The CDR3 is 16 residues long. The CDR3 DNA follows: TGCGCCAGCAGCCAAGATTCGGGACAAAAGGGTGGTGAGCAGTTCTTC. Translated, it gives CASSQDSGQKGGEQFF.

The chain joins TRBV7-8 to TRBJ2-7; TRBD1 aligns across 7 bases. The CDR3 is 14 amino acids. Germline V lookup: CDR1 SGHVS, CDR2 FQNEAQ. Losses at the gene ends were 0 bases for V and 4 bases for J; bases not matched to a gene: 3. The CDR3 protein is CASSLAGQSYEQYF. CDR3 in DNA: TGTGCCAGCAGCTTAGCGGGACAGTCTTACGAGCAGTACTTC.

The rearrangement uses TRBV2 and TRBJ1-2; D remains unclear. The V end was cut by 4 bases, the J end by 3 bases, with 3 bases between. The CDR3 sequence is 11 residues long. Germline CDR1 SNHLY, CDR2 FYNNEI. The CDR3 nucleotides read TGTGCCAGCAGTGTATACTATGGCTACACCTTC. This gives the protein CASSVYYGYTF.

The V and J genes are TRBV11-1 and TRBJ2-3; TRBD2 is a possible D gene (5 bases). The CDR3 covers 13 residues. Looked up from germline, CDR1 is SGHAT and CDR2 is FQDESV (reference sequence). Trimming took 5 bases from V and 4 from J, leaving 10 bases between them. CDR3 sequence: CASSHGRADTQYF. CDR3 bases: TGTGCCAGCAGCCATGGGCGGGCAGATACGCAGTATTTT.

The V gene is TRBV7-9, the J gene TRBJ1-5, with 9 bases matching TRBD1. Unmatched junction bases numbered 7, after V lost 5 bases and J lost 5 bases. CDR1 and CDR2 from the germline V gene are SEHNR and FQNEAQ (reference sequence). The CDR3 is 15 residues long. The CDR3 spells CASSPGQGMDQPQHF. In nucleotides, the CDR3 is TGTGCCAGCAGCCCAGGACAGGGGATGGATCAGCCCCAGCATTTT. The whole variable domain, filled in from reference TRBV7-9 and TRBJ1-5, reads DTGVSQNPRHKITKRGQNVTFRCDPISEHNRLYWYRQTLGQGPEFLTYFQNEAQLEKSRLLSDRFSAERPKGSFSTLEIQRTEQGDSAMYLCASSPGQGMDQPQHFGDGTRLSIL.

The CDR3 loop is CASSTARRGYTF. Written as DNA, the CDR3 is TGTGCCAGTTCGACTGCCCGAAGAGGCTACACCTTC. The J gene is TRBJ1-2, the V gene TRBV19, with D unresolved. This CDR3 is 12 amino acids long. V dropped 8 bases and J dropped 8 bases, with 15 bases sitting between them. In germline, CDR1 is LNHDA, CDR2 SQIVND (reference sequence).

V is TRBV19 and J is TRBJ2-1; no clear D gene. This CDR3 contains 11 residues. V was pared by 4 bases and J by 8 bases, with 6 bases between. CDR1 is LNHDA and CDR2 is SQIVND in the germline V gene (reference sequence). The CDR3 region is CASSKNYEQFF. The DNA of the CDR3 is TGTGCCAGTAGTAAGAACTATGAGCAGTTCTTC. The entire variable domain, with the rest obtained from reference TRBV19 and TRBJ2-1, is as follows: DGGITQSPKYLFRKEGQNVTLSCEQNLNHDAMYWYRQDPGQGLRLIYYSQIVNDFQKGDIAEGYSVSREKKESFPLTVTSAQKNPTAFYLCASSKNYEQFFGPGTRLTVL.

This clone was recorded a few times. The chain uses TRBV5-4 and TRBJ2-7, with TRBD2 matching over 7 bases. Trimming at V came to 0 bases and at J to 0 bases, leaving 6 bases not matched to a gene. This CDR3 contains 16 residues. CDR1 SGHNT and CDR2 YYREEE come from the germline V gene (reference sequence). The CDR3 region has the DNA TGTGCCAGCAGCTTGGGTGGGAGGGCCTTCTCCTACGAGCAGTACTTC. Translating it yields CASSLGGRAFSYEQYF.

The V and J genes are TRBV18 and TRBJ1-3; no reliable D call. The germline V gene has CDR1 KGHSH and CDR2 LQKENI. The CDR3 has 14 residues. With 3 bases removed from V and 0 bases from J, the gap between germline ends came to 6 bases. The CDR3 here is CASSPEPSGNTIYF. CDR3 bases: TGTGCCAGCTCACCGGAGCCCTCTGGAAACACCATATATTTT.

The rearrangement joins TRBV21-1 to TRBJ2-1; TRBD2, as called in the table, went unchecked against the DNA. TRBV21-1 is deemed a pseudogene. This CDR3 contains 14 residues. This CDR3 is CASSNMGTSHEQFF. The CDR3 coding sequence is TGTGCCAGCAGCAATATGGGGACTAGCCATGAGCAGTTCTTC.

The rearrangement joins TRBV4-2 to TRBJ2-7, with 12 nucleotides matching TRBD2. Per the germline V gene, CDR1 is LGHNA and CDR2 is YNFKEQ. J gave up 5 bases and V 0 bases, and 8 bases lay outside the gene matches. The CDR3 length is 17 residues. CDR3 residues: CASSQDRASGRVDEQYF. The CDR3 DNA follows: TGTGCCAGCAGCCAAGATCGAGCTAGCGGGAGGGTCGACGAGCAGTACTTC.

The V gene is TRBV28, the J gene TRBJ1-3; maybe TRBD1 (5 bases). The germline gives CDR1 MDHEN, CDR2 SYDVKM. This CDR3 spans 14 amino acids. Trimming stripped 7 bases from V and 6 bases from J, with 16 bases between. The CDR3: CASTMGTGINTIYF. CDR3 coding DNA: TGTGCCAGCACCATGGGCACAGGAATAAACACCATATATTTT.

V usage is TRBV21-1 and J usage is TRBJ2-1; the table's D call, TRBD2, was not checked against the DNA. TRBV21-1 is a pseudogene. The CDR3 is 13 residues long. The CDR3 protein is CASRLAGENWQFF. Here the CDR3 DNA reads TGTGCCAGTCGACTAGCGGGAGAGAACTGGCAGTTCTTC.

This chain connects TRBV10-1 to TRBJ2-7, with TRBD2 matching 12 bases. The CDR3 has 15 residues. Germline CDR1 is WNHNN and CDR2 is SYGVQD (reference sequence). The junction had 5 bases not matched to a gene; V was cut back by 5 bases and J by 3 bases. CDR3 amino acids: CASSTLLAGGYEQYF. In nucleotides, the CDR3 is TGCGCCAGCAGTACATTACTAGCGGGGGGCTACGAGCAGTACTTC.

CDR3 sequence (DNA): TGTGCCTGTGAAAGCGGGAGGGCTAATGAGCAGTTCTTC. Its protein is CACESGRANEQFF. The chain links TRBV28 to TRBJ2-1; 10 nucleotides agree with TRBD2. CDR1 is MDHEN, CDR2 SYDVKM, per germline. The CDR3 totals 13 residues. Unmatched junction bases numbered 8, after V lost 11 bases and J lost 7 bases.

This chain uses TRBV28 with TRBJ2-7, with 7 bases aligning to TRBD2. Germline loops: CDR1 MDHEN, CDR2 SYDVKM. V trimming: 4 bases; J trimming: 6 bases; junction bases outside the gene matches: 3. This CDR3 is 12 amino acids long. CDR3 DNA sequence: TGTGCCAGCAGTTCGGGACTACCCGAGCAGTACTTC. Translated, it gives CASSSGLPEQYF.

The V call is TRBV3-1 (or the pseudogene TRBV3-2), the J call TRBJ2-2, with 10 bases identical to TRBD2. V lost 4 bases to trimming and J lost 8 bases; unmatched junction nucleotides: 16. This CDR3 spans 18 amino acids. CDR1 is LGHDT, CDR2 YNNKEL, per germline (reference sequence). The CDR3 loop reads CASSLPRSGRAISGELFF. DNA of the CDR3: TGTGCCAGCAGCCTACCCAGAAGCGGGAGGGCCATTTCTGGGGAGCTGTTTTTT.

The chain uses TRBV5-4 and TRBJ1-2; D call uncertain. Germline assignment: CDR1 SGHNT and CDR2 YYREEE (reference sequence). Trimming pared 0 bases from V and 5 bases from J, leaving 14 bases between. There are 15 residues in the CDR3. DNA of the CDR3: TGTGCCAGCAGCTTGGCGACGGGAACGGTATATGGCTACACCTTC. Encoded protein: CASSLATGTVYGYTF. The variable domain in full, completed from reference TRBV5-4 and TRBJ1-2, reads ETGVTQSPTHLIKTRGQQVTLRCSSQSGHNTVSWYQQALGQGPQFIFQYYREEENGRGNFPPRFSGLQFPNYSSELNVNALELDDSALYLCASSLATGTVYGYTFGSGTRLTVV.